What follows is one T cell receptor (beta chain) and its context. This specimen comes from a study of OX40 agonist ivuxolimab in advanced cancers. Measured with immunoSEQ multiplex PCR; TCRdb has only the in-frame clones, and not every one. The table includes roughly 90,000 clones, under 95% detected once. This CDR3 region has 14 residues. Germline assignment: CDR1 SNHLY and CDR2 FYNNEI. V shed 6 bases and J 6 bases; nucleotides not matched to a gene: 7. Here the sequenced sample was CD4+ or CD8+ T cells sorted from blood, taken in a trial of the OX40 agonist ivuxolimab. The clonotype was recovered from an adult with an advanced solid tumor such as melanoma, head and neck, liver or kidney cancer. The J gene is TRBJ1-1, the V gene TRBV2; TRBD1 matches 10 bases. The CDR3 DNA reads TGTGCCAGCAGAGACCGACAGGGGGCGGCTGAAGCTTTCTTT. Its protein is CASRDRQGAAEAFF.